These 8 T cell receptor beta chains originate from one sample sequenced in a study of blood T cells in healthy people across ages. Combining a sample-barcoded 5' primer with a J-beta primer mix, a second PCR ran for roughly 6 to 11 cycles. TCRdb itself ran the 5' RACE reads through MiXCR, one entry per CDR3 protein. The sample consists of about 1.5 million distinct CDR3 sequences, 42% of them appearing once. Material for sequencing was blood. The receptors derive from a woman between 18 and 29 years old in good health.

The chain uses TRBV7-2 and TRBJ1-4, with no clear D. Germline V gene sequence: CDR1 SGHTA, CDR2 FQGNSA. The ends were cut back, 1 base at V and 4 bases at J, with 13 bases in the middle. This CDR3 has 16 residues. CDR3 in amino acids: CASSLGVLGINEKLFF. CDR3 DNA sequence: TGTGCCAGCAGCTTAGGGGTTCTGGGGATTAATGAAAAACTGTTTTTT.

The CDR3 DNA follows: TGCAGCGTTGTGACAGCCTACGAGCAGTTCTTC. It yields the protein CSVVTAYEQFF. This chain joins TRBV29-1 and TRBJ2-1; D perhaps matches TRBD1 (5 bases). CDR1 is SQVTM, CDR2 ANQGSEA, per germline. This CDR3 is 11 amino acids long. Trimming removed 4 bases at V and 10 bases at J, with 11 bases between.

The V gene is TRBV12-3 or TRBV12-4, the J gene TRBJ1-4; no definite D call. Trimming stripped 5 bases from V and 8 bases from J, with 15 bases between. The length of the CDR3 is 14 residues. The CDR3 loop reads CASSVVPGVEKLFF. As DNA, the CDR3 is TGTGCCAGCAGTGTAGTGCCGGGAGTCGAAAAACTGTTTTTT.

This clonotype was recorded once. The V gene is TRBV29-1, the J gene TRBJ2-7; weak D call: TRBD2 (6 bases). This CDR3 region has 12 residues. CDR1 SQVTM and CDR2 ANQGSEA come from the germline V gene. V gave up 6 bases and J gave up 6 bases, with 15 bases separating them. The CDR3 sequence is CSVARRGSEQYF. The CDR3 DNA sequence: TGCAGCGTGGCCAGGCGGGGAAGCGAGCAGTACTTC.

This clonotype was detected a few times. This chain links TRBV6-1 with TRBJ2-5; 9 bases align to TRBD2. There are 14 residues in the CDR3. V lost 7 bases to trimming and J lost 11 bases; unmatched junction nucleotides: 14. Germline CDR1 MNHNS, CDR2 SASEGT. Written as DNA, the CDR3 is TGTGCCAGCAATCCGGGACTAGCAGTAAGGGGGCAGTACTTC. Translation gives CASNPGLAVRGQYF.

This clonotype showed up just a few times. The J gene is TRBJ2-7, the V gene TRBV7-2, with D hard to call. The CDR3 covers 12 residues. Trimming removed 7 bases at V and 6 bases at J, with 13 bases between. Germline V lookup: CDR1 SGHTA, CDR2 FQGNSA. The CDR3 here is CASTQSSGEQYF. The DNA of the CDR3 is TGTGCCAGCACCCAAAGCAGTGGCGAGCAGTACTTC.

This clonotype turned up a few times. The chain links TRBV5-1 to TRBJ2-5; the D call may be TRBD1 or TRBD2 (5 bases each). The better agreement between TRBJ2-7 and the DNA end casts doubt on the J call. The length of the CDR3 is 14 residues. CDR1 is SGHRS and CDR2 is YFSETQ in the germline V gene. CDR3 sequence: CASSQLSGADEQYF. CDR3 bases: TGCGCCAGCAGCCAGCTGTCCGGGGCTGACGAGCAGTACTTC.

Note on this clonotype: A read error may account for a junction end that differs from germline. The V and J genes are TRBV6-6 and TRBJ2-3, with D possibly called TRBD1 or TRBD2 (6 bases each). Germline values: CDR1 MNHNY, CDR2 SVGAGI (reference sequence). The CDR3 is made up of 15 amino acids. CDR3 in amino acids: CASSYSGGASDAQYF. The CDR3 nucleotides read TGTGCCAGCAGTTACTCGGGGGGCGCATCAGATGCGCAGTATTTT.